Each of the 23 T cell receptor beta chains below was sequenced from the same sample in a study of blood T cell repertoires in COVID-19. Clones were read by immunoSEQ multiplex PCR, and TCRdb kept only the in-frame ones, dropping some. The table has around 200,000 clones, around 86% seen once. Specimen: peripheral blood. These receptors all stem from a man of 80 years or more with acute or convalescent COVID-19.

The chain links TRBV5-1 to TRBJ2-7; the D is unclear. Trimming stripped 5 bases from V and 0 bases from J, with 12 bases between. Germline V lookup: CDR1 SGHRS, CDR2 YFSETQ. The CDR3 consists of 14 residues. CDR3 protein: CASRETPSSYEQYF. CDR3 DNA: TGCGCCAGCAGAGAGACTCCGTCCTCCTACGAGCAGTACTTC.

Of note for this clone: Germline and junction disagree at one end, which may indicate a read error. V and J are TRBV27 and TRBJ1-2; 10 bases match TRBD1. This CDR3 contains 12 residues. CDR1 MNHEY and CDR2 SMNVEV come from the germline V gene (reference sequence). CDR3 amino acids: CASTDWTGGYAF. DNA of the CDR3: TGTGCCAGCACGGATTGGACAGGGGGGTATGCCTTC.

J is TRBJ1-5 and V is TRBV19, with D unclear. The V gene's germline CDR1 is LNHDA and CDR2 SQIVND (reference sequence). This CDR3 region has 15 residues. V shed 2 bases and J shed 0 bases, with 8 bases lying between them. The CDR3 reads CASSITANSNQPQHF. CDR3 bases: TGTGCCAGTAGTATAACAGCAAATAGCAATCAGCCCCAGCATTTT.

In this sample, this clone turned up a few times. The rearrangement links TRBV5-1 to TRBJ2-3, with TRBD1 matching 7 bases. Losses at the gene ends were 0 bases for V and 0 bases for J; bases not matched to a gene: 4. Germline-derived CDR1 and CDR2 are SGHRS and YFSETQ. The CDR3 runs to 16 residues. CDR3 sequence: CASSLGGTVSTDTQYF. The CDR3 DNA sequence: TGCGCCAGCAGCTTGGGGGGGACAGTTAGCACAGATACGCAGTATTTT.

V gene TRBV7-2 combines with J gene TRBJ1-2; 7 positions match TRBD1. V lost 2 bases to trimming and J lost 6 bases; unmatched junction nucleotides: 3. The length of the CDR3 is 13 residues. Germline V gene lookup returns CDR1 SGHTA and CDR2 FQGNSA. The CDR3 DNA sequence: TGTGCCAGCAGCTTACAGCAGGGGGATGGCTACACCTTC. This encodes CASSLQQGDGYTF. The whole variable domain, remainder taken from reference TRBV7-2 and TRBJ1-2, is GAGVSQSPSNKVTEKGKDVELRCDPISGHTALYWYRQSLGQGLEFLIYFQGNSAPDKSGLPSDRFSAERTGGSVSTLTIQRTQQEDSAVYLCASSLQQGDGYTFGSGTRLTVV.

V is TRBV6-5 and J is TRBJ2-7; 9 nucleotides align to TRBD1. The V and J ends lost 8 bases and 4 bases, in that order; junction bases with no gene match: 6. The CDR3 contains 13 residues. Germline-derived CDR1 and CDR2 are MNHEY and SVGAGI. The CDR3 spells CASQPGQGYEQYV. Here the CDR3 DNA reads TGTGCCAGCCAACCGGGACAGGGTTACGAGCAGTACGTC.

This clone was recorded a few times. The genes are TRBV28 and TRBJ1-1; no clear D gene. V was shortened by 11 bases and J by 0 bases, with 13 bases between the two germline ends. Germline CDR1 is MDHEN and CDR2 is SYDVKM. The CDR3 extends over 13 amino acids. CDR3 loop: CAAGEQMNTEAFF. The CDR3 region has the DNA TGTGCCGCCGGGGAACAGATGAACACTGAAGCTTTCTTT.

In its sample, this clone was seen once. The V gene is TRBV27, the J gene TRBJ2-5, with 8 bases that match TRBD2. The CDR3 runs to 15 residues. The germline CDR1 and CDR2 sequences are MNHEY and SMNVEV (reference sequence). J gave up 4 bases and V 5 bases, and 9 bases lay outside the gene matches. In DNA form, the CDR3 reads TGTGCCAGCAGTCCCAAGGGGCTAGCGGGAGAGACCCAGTACTTC. This codes for CASSPKGLAGETQYF.

The rearrangement joins TRBV6-2 or TRBV6-3 to TRBJ2-5; D ambiguous. V was pared by 2 bases and J by 5 bases, with 6 bases between. CDR1 and CDR2 from the germline V gene are MNHEY and SVGEGT. This CDR3 comprises 12 residues. The CDR3 loop is CASSYVRETQYF. CDR3 coding DNA: TGTGCCAGCAGTTACGTACGGGAGACCCAGTACTTC.

The CDR3 DNA is TGTGCCAGCAGCCTAGTGCTGGGCCCAGGGGAGACCCAGTACTTC. Translating it yields CASSLVLGPGETQYF. The genes are TRBV25-1 and TRBJ2-5; D might be TRBD1 (5 bases). V was pared by 6 bases and J by 5 bases, with 19 bases between. The CDR3 runs 15 residues. Germline values: CDR1 MGHDK, CDR2 SYGVNS.

The chain is built from TRBV10-3 and TRBJ1-5; no definite D call. V gave up 3 bases and J gave up 8 bases, with 14 bases separating them. Germline CDR1 is ENHRY and CDR2 is SYGVKD. The CDR3 totals 14 residues. The CDR3 loop is CAISDLQVGEPQHF. The CDR3 nucleotides read TGTGCCATCAGTGATTTGCAGGTGGGAGAGCCCCAGCATTTT.

The genes are TRBV6-5 and TRBJ1-2; D not resolved. CDR3 length: 12 residues. Germline-derived CDR1 and CDR2 are MNHEY and SVGAGI. V shed 7 bases and J shed 5 bases, with 11 bases lying between them. CDR3 amino acids: CASTYAGYGYTF. The CDR3 region has the DNA TGTGCCAGCACCTACGCGGGGTATGGCTACACCTTC.

The rearrangement uses TRBV7-2 and TRBJ2-5; TRBD1 matches 7 bases. The CDR3 runs to 15 residues. Trimming removed 0 bases from V and 4 bases from J; junction bases left unmatched: 5. Germline V CDR1 and CDR2: SGHTA, FQGNSA. In DNA form, the CDR3 reads TGTGCCAGCAGCTTAGCACCGACAGGGTTAGAGACCCAGTACTTC. Amino acid sequence: CASSLAPTGLETQYF.

This sequence joins TRBV29-1 and TRBJ2-1, with 14 positions matching TRBD2. Germline CDR1 reads SQVTM; CDR2 reads ANQGSEA. V gave up 4 bases and J gave up 8 bases; unmatched junction bases: 4. The length of the CDR3 is 14 residues. DNA of the CDR3: TGCAGCGTTGTGGTGGGACTAGCGGGAGATGAGCAGTTCTTC. It is translated as CSVVVGLAGDEQFF.

This clone was found a few times. Other DNA sequences in this specimen translate into the identical CDR3. The gene calls are TRBV18 and TRBJ1-1; 7 nucleotides align to TRBD1. V lost 0 bases to trimming and J lost 4 bases; unmatched junction nucleotides: 2. The CDR3 covers 14 residues. Looked up from germline, CDR1 is KGHSH and CDR2 is LQKENI. In DNA, the CDR3 is TGTGCCAGCTCACCACCGGCAGGGGGCACTGAAGCTTTCTTT. The encoded protein is CASSPPAGGTEAFF.

The chain uses TRBV28 and TRBJ1-1; D remains unclear. Germline V gene lookup returns CDR1 MDHEN and CDR2 SYDVKM. Trimming took off 4 bases at V and 1 base at J, with 10 bases between the two ends. The CDR3 runs to 14 residues. The CDR3 DNA reads as TGTGCCAGCAGTTACAACCCCCGGAACACTGAAGCTTTCTTT. Translating gives CASSYNPRNTEAFF.

This sequence joins TRBV21-1 and TRBJ1-2; no DNA check was done on the table's D call, TRBD1. TRBV21-1 has pseudogene status. CDR3 length equals 14 residues. The CDR3 nucleotides read TGTGCCAGCAGCGCGAGGACAGCCCACTATGGCTACACCTTC. Amino acid sequence: CASSARTAHYGYTF.

The CDR3 loop is CASSPSYREGNYGYTF. The CDR3 nucleotides are TGCGCCAGCAGCCCGTCTTACAGGGAGGGTAACTATGGCTACACCTTC. J is TRBJ1-2 and V is TRBV4-1; tentative D call: TRBD1 (6 bases). Germline CDR1 reads MGHRA; CDR2 reads YSYEKL. The CDR3 length is 16 residues. V was trimmed by 4 bases and J by 1 base, leaving 16 bases between them.

The rearrangement uses TRBV3-1 (or the pseudogene TRBV3-2) and TRBJ2-1, with TRBD2 matching over 8 bases. This CDR3 is 16 amino acids long. Per germline, CDR1 LGHDT and CDR2 YNNKEL (reference sequence). V dropped 0 bases and J dropped 6; count of bases not matched to a gene: 7. In nucleotides, the CDR3 is TGTGCCAGCAGCCAAGAGTCCAGCGGGAGTTGCAATGAGCAGTTCTTC. Its protein is CASSQESSGSCNEQFF.

The chain joins TRBV5-3 to TRBJ2-7; 10 bases map to TRBD2. TRBV5-3 belongs to the ORF category, with a function that is uncertain. The CDR3 spans 17 residues. The V and J ends lost 7 bases and 3 bases, in that order; junction bases with no gene match: 16. CDR3 region: CARALLAGVSGDYEQYV. The DNA for the CDR3 is TGTGCCAGAGCACTTCTAGCGGGAGTGAGTGGGGACTACGAGCAGTACGTC.

The chain joins TRBV18 to TRBJ2-7, with D uncertain. This CDR3 region has 14 residues. V dropped 0 bases and J dropped 2 bases, with 8 bases sitting between them. Germline CDR1 is KGHSH and CDR2 is LQKENI. DNA for the CDR3: TGTGCCAGCTCACCACCGGCGGAAACCTACGAGCAGTACTTC. This gives the protein CASSPPAETYEQYF.

The chain uses TRBV29-1 and TRBJ1-1; 8 bases are shared with TRBD1. The CDR3 spans 15 residues. Germline lookup yields CDR1 SQVTM and CDR2 ANQGSEA. Trimming removed 8 bases from V and 0 bases from J; junction bases left unmatched: 11. CDR3 nucleotides: TGCAGCCCACTCGGGACAGGAGTTATGAACACTGAAGCTTTCTTT. The encoded protein is CSPLGTGVMNTEAFF. The full variable domain, completed using reference TRBV29-1 and TRBJ1-1, is SAVISQKPSRDICQRGTSLTIQCQVDSQVTMMFWYRQQPGQSLTLIATANQGSEATYESGFVIDKFPISRPNLTFSTLTVSNMSPEDSSIYLCSPLGTGVMNTEAFFGQGTRLTVV.

The genes are TRBV2 and TRBJ2-1, with 7 bases lining up with TRBD1. Trimming removed 7 bases from V and 3 bases from J; junction bases left unmatched: 9. The CDR3 runs to 15 residues. CDR1 is SNHLY, CDR2 FYNNEI, per germline. CDR3 in amino acids: CASTRTRDSYNEQFF. DNA for the CDR3: TGTGCCAGCACGCGAACCCGGGACAGCTACAATGAGCAGTTCTTC.